This T cell receptor (beta chain) was sequenced during a study of technical replicates of blood from a few donors (dated by TCRdb to the late 2010s). Counted from cysteine to phenylalanine, this CDR3 has 17 amino acids. Only the CDR3 DNA is retained, 51 bases long and in frame from the first base. V and J are trimmed by 1 base and 3 bases, and the gene matches miss 4 bases of the junction. Sequences SGHVS (CDR1) and FQNEAQ (CDR2) are obtained from the germline V gene. Library creation used the immunoSEQ multiplex PCR assay. The immuneACCESS repertoire file appears here via TCRdb, limited to in-frame rearrangements. These files lack a portion of the clones; in checked studies, under half of the deficit traces to unresolved V genes, and the cause of the others is not known. This sample is represented by some 74,000 clones; around 97% of them were singletons. The ten largest clones take up 0.25% to 0.3% of the sample.

With respect to this clone: Its cognate antigen has yet to be identified. The sample holds no much larger clone one base away, and base qualities are not on file.

The receptor was derived from a human donor in good health. Sequenced input: T cells isolated from PBMCs. Recombination linked TRBV7-8 to TRBJ2-3; 13 central nucleotides agree with TRBD2. The DNA sequence is given as TGTGCCAGCAGCTTAGTCAGACTAGCGGGAGGAACAGATACGCAGTATTTT. Translated, it gives CASSLVRLAGGTDTQYF.